This TCR beta chain was sequenced in a study of T cell responses to AZD1222 COVID-19 vaccine. Some clones are missing from TCRdb's copy, which holds only in-frame ones; the method was immunoSEQ multiplex PCR. Of 85,000 to 130,000 clones in the sample, about 83% were seen once. The germline gives CDR1 MDHEN, CDR2 SYDVKM. The CDR3 is 15 residues long. V dropped 5 bases and J dropped 2; count of bases not matched to a gene: 4. This specimen was peripheral blood, taken on day 0 of AZD1222 vaccination. This chain links TRBV28 with TRBJ2-7, with TRBD2 identical over 12 bases. The sequence was collected from an adult in good health. The CDR3 nucleotides are TGTGCCAGCAGTGACCCTAGCGGGGGGGCCTACGAGCAGTACTTC. As protein: CASSDPSGGAYEQYF.